The 30 T cell receptor beta chains below all came from one sample that was sequenced in a study of OX40 agonist ivuxolimab in advanced cancers. Libraries were prepared by immunoSEQ multiplex PCR; TCRdb keeps only in-frame clonotypes and omits some of them. The table lists approximately 65,000 clones, 92% of them singletons. The sequencing here drew on CD4+ or CD8+ T cells sorted from blood, taken in a trial of the OX40 agonist ivuxolimab. The origin of the receptors is an adult with an advanced solid tumor such as melanoma, head and neck, liver or kidney cancer.

The genes are TRBV5-5 and TRBJ2-4; tentative D call: TRBD1 (6 bases). V lost 0 bases, J lost 8 bases, and 15 bases lay in between. This CDR3 has 15 amino acids. The V gene's germline CDR1 is SGHKS and CDR2 YYEKEE (reference sequence). CDR3 sequence: CASSLAPQGMDIQYF. CDR3 coding DNA: TGTGCCAGCAGCTTGGCTCCGCAGGGGATGGACATTCAGTACTTC.

This chain uses TRBV6-1 with TRBJ2-5; D uncertain. CDR1 is MNHNS, CDR2 SASEGT, per germline. The V and J ends lost 6 bases and 4 bases respectively, with 15 bases between them. The CDR3 has 14 residues. The CDR3 bases are TGTGCCAGCAGCCGGGCAAGGTGGGGAGAGACCCAGTACTTC. Protein: CASSRARWGETQYF.

V and J are TRBV27 and TRBJ2-3, with D possibly matching TRBD2 (5 bases). Germline V CDR1 and CDR2: MNHEY, SMNVEV (reference sequence). V was clipped by 1 base and J by 3 bases, with 8 bases between them. The CDR3 totals 14 residues. The CDR3 region has the DNA TGTGCCAGCAGTTTATATTCGGGAACAGATACGCAGTATTTT. Translation: CASSLYSGTDTQYF.

The chain uses TRBV7-9 and TRBJ1-1; no clear D. The V gene's germline CDR1 is SEHNR and CDR2 FQNEAQ (reference sequence). Trimming removed 1 base from V and 1 base from J, with 10 bases in between. This CDR3 contains 15 residues. CDR3 in DNA: TGTGCCAGCAGCTTAGAGGTGGTGGGGAACACTGAAGCTTTCTTT. This encodes CASSLEVVGNTEAFF.

The rearrangement joins TRBV27 to TRBJ1-5; 7 bases agree with TRBD1. V lost 6 bases, J lost 0 bases, and 5 bases stayed unmatched. The germline gives CDR1 MNHEY, CDR2 SMNVEV (reference sequence). The CDR3 is made up of 15 amino acids. In DNA form, the CDR3 reads TGTGCCAGCAGCTGGACAGGAGATAGCAATCAGCCCCAGCATTTT. Amino acids: CASSWTGDSNQPQHF.

This rearrangement joins TRBV18 to TRBJ1-1; D is undetermined. The CDR3 runs to 12 residues. Germline CDR1 and CDR2: KGHSH and LQKENI. Trimming stripped 1 base from V and 6 bases from J, with 6 bases between. CDR3 in amino acids: CASSPQRAEAFF. The CDR3 coding sequence is TGTGCCAGCTCACCACAGAGGGCTGAAGCTTTCTTT.

This CDR3 reads CAIWGGEGAYEQYF. The CDR3 DNA reads as TGTGCCATCTGGGGGGGTGAAGGTGCCTACGAGCAGTACTTC. The chain is built from TRBV10-3 and TRBJ2-7; 7 bases line up with TRBD2. The CDR3 contains 14 residues. Germline CDR1 reads ENHRY; CDR2 reads SYGVKD. The V and J ends lost 8 bases and 2 bases, in that order; junction bases with no gene match: 9.

The gene calls are TRBV11-3 and TRBJ2-1, with TRBD2 matching 14 bases. The CDR3 consists of 17 residues. Germline V gene sequence: CDR1 SGHNT, CDR2 YENEEA. With V trimmed by 1 base and J by 8 bases, 7 bases remained unmatched. CDR3 sequence: CASSLGGTSGSRYEQFF. DNA of the CDR3: TGTGCCAGCAGCTTAGGGGGGACTAGCGGGAGTAGATATGAGCAGTTCTTC.

This clone has just one count. This chain uses TRBV6-6 with TRBJ2-7; D not resolved. V shed 7 bases and J shed 3 bases, with 10 bases lying between them. CDR3 size: 12 residues. Germline lookup yields CDR1 MNHNY and CDR2 SVGAGI (reference sequence). Here the CDR3 reads CASTSHLYEQYF. In DNA form, the CDR3 reads TGTGCCAGCACCAGTCACCTCTACGAGCAGTACTTC.

The J gene is TRBJ1-2, the V gene TRBV6-1; D possibly corresponds to TRBD1 (6 bases). Germline V lookup: CDR1 MNHNS, CDR2 SASEGT. The CDR3 covers 13 residues. The ends were cut back, 6 bases at V and 4 bases at J, with 12 bases in the middle. The CDR3 nucleotides are TGTGCCAGCAGAGAGACAGGACTCTATGGCTACACCTTC. This encodes CASRETGLYGYTF.

This clone came up a few times. The chain carries TRBV3-1 (or the pseudogene TRBV3-2) and TRBJ2-7; D unclear. Trimming shortened V by 9 bases and J by 2 bases, and 2 bases separated the two germline ends. Per germline, CDR1 LGHDT and CDR2 YNNKEL (reference sequence). The CDR3 loop spans 9 amino acids. The CDR3 sequence: CASPYEQYF. CDR3 DNA sequence: TGTGCCAGTCCCTACGAGCAGTACTTC.

The chain's CDR3 is CAISLGRLALGNEQFF. CDR3 in DNA: TGTGCCATCAGCCTGGGGCGACTAGCGCTCGGCAATGAGCAGTTCTTC. This chain joins TRBV10-3 and TRBJ2-1; 8 bases align to TRBD2. The V gene's germline CDR1 is ENHRY and CDR2 SYGVKD. This CDR3 region has 16 residues. With V trimmed by 6 bases and J by 6 bases, 13 bases remained unmatched.

The chain employs TRBV2 and TRBJ2-1, with D perhaps given as TRBD1 or TRBD2 (5 bases each). The V and J ends lost 3 bases and 3 bases respectively, with 12 bases between them. In germline, CDR1 is SNHLY, CDR2 FYNNEI. The CDR3 length is 15 residues. The CDR3: CASSEGRAVYNEQFF. CDR3 coding DNA: TGTGCCAGCAGTGAGGGGCGGGCGGTCTACAATGAGCAGTTCTTC.

The CDR3 sequence is CAWSGGPYTGELFF. The CDR3 nucleotides read TGTGCCTGGAGTGGGGGACCCTACACCGGGGAGCTGTTTTTT. The genes are TRBV30 and TRBJ2-2; possibly TRBD1 or TRBD2 for D (5 bases each). The CDR3 extends over 14 amino acids. Trimming cost V 1 base and J 3 bases, with 9 bases left between them. Germline lookup yields CDR1 GTSNPN and CDR2 SVGIG (reference sequence).

The CDR3 is CAWSAVGQGLGNTIYF. The CDR3 DNA is TGTGCCTGGAGTGCTGTGGGACAGGGTTTAGGAAACACCATATATTTT. The V and J genes are TRBV30 and TRBJ1-3; 9 nucleotides agree with TRBD1. CDR1 is GTSNPN, CDR2 SVGIG, per germline (reference sequence). The CDR3 has 16 residues. With V trimmed by 1 base and J by 4 bases, 8 bases remained unmatched.

The chain uses TRBV5-1 and TRBJ2-3; D is undetermined. Trimming took off 0 bases at V and 6 bases at J, with 11 bases between the two ends. The germline CDR1 and CDR2 sequences are SGHRS and YFSETQ. The CDR3 spans 14 residues. CDR3 region: CASSLGRDWDTQYF. DNA of the CDR3: TGCGCCAGCAGCTTGGGAAGAGATTGGGATACGCAGTATTTT.

The rearrangement uses TRBV6-6 and TRBJ2-7; D is unresolved. The CDR3 extends over 15 amino acids. The germline gives CDR1 MNHNY, CDR2 SVGAGI (reference sequence). V lost 5 bases and J 5 bases, leaving 19 bases between the germline ends. CDR3 amino acids: CASSRQRAIPHEQYF. Written as DNA, the CDR3 is TGTGCCAGCAGTCGCCAAAGGGCCATACCCCACGAGCAGTACTTC.

J is TRBJ2-1 and V is TRBV11-3, with D perhaps matching TRBD2 (5 bases). The CDR3 consists of 15 residues. Per germline, CDR1 SGHNT and CDR2 YENEEA. V was cut by 0 bases and J by 3 bases, with 9 bases left in between. The CDR3 spells CASSLEDGDYNEQFF. CDR3 coding DNA: TGTGCCAGCAGCTTAGAAGACGGGGACTACAATGAGCAGTTCTTC.

The chain recombines TRBV27 with TRBJ2-1; 10 bases are a match to TRBD2. The junction had 8 bases not matched to a gene; V was cut back by 5 bases and J by 7 bases. Looked up from germline, CDR1 is MNHEY and CDR2 is SMNVEV (reference sequence). This CDR3 has 15 amino acids. CDR3 region: CASSPASGGRNEQFF. In nucleotides, the CDR3 is TGTGCCAGCAGTCCCGCTAGCGGGGGACGGAATGAGCAGTTCTTC.

V and J are TRBV28 and TRBJ2-7, with D possibly TRBD2 on 5 matching bases. V was clipped by 4 bases and J by 7 bases, with 14 bases between them. This CDR3 has 13 residues. Germline V gene lookup returns CDR1 MDHEN and CDR2 SYDVKM. The DNA for the CDR3 is TGTGCCAGCAGTTCCGGGAACCTAAGGGAGCAGTACTTC. Protein product: CASSSGNLREQYF. Full variable domain (rest looked up from reference TRBV28 and TRBJ2-7): DVKVTQSSRYLVKRTGEKVFLECVQDMDHENMFWYRQDPGLGLRLIYFSYDVKMKEKGDIPEGYSVSREKKERFSLILESASTNQTSMYLCASSSGNLREQYFGPGTRLTVT.

J is TRBJ1-1 and V is TRBV18, with D unclear. Trimming removed 1 base at V and 3 bases at J, with 9 bases between. This CDR3 comprises 14 residues. The germline gives CDR1 KGHSH, CDR2 LQKENI. The DNA of the CDR3 is TGTGCCAGCTCACCACTCTTGCGGGACACTGAAGCTTTCTTT. Residues: CASSPLLRDTEAFF. The full variable domain, rest sourced from reference TRBV18 and TRBJ1-1, is NAGVMQNPRHLVRRRGQEARLRCSPMKGHSHVYWYRQLPEEGLKFMVYLQKENIIDESGMPKERFSAEFPKEGPSILRIQQVVRGDSAAYFCASSPLLRDTEAFFGQGTRLTVV.

This rearrangement joins TRBV6-6 to TRBJ2-7; no definite D call. Germline V lookup: CDR1 MNHNY, CDR2 SVGAGI (reference sequence). This CDR3 region has 13 residues. Between the trimmed V and J ends, which lost 2 bases and 2 bases, there was a span of 7 bases. The CDR3 coding sequence is TGTGCCAGCAGTTACCGTGCCACCTACGAGCAGTACTTC. Protein sequence: CASSYRATYEQYF.

V is TRBV21-1 and J is TRBJ1-5; the table's D call TRBD1 went unverified against the DNA. TRBV21-1 is a pseudogene. CDR3 size: 16 residues. CDR3 amino acids: CASSIKRDRGWQPQHF. The DNA for the CDR3 is TGTGCCAGCAGCATAAAAAGGGACAGGGGCTGGCAGCCCCAGCATTTT.

This clone has just one count. V usage is TRBV11-2 and J usage is TRBJ2-7, with 7 nucleotides matching TRBD1. The length of the CDR3 is 13 residues. After removal of 1 base from V and 6 bases from J, the junction contained 3 bases not matched to a gene. Germline V CDR1 and CDR2: SGHAT, FQNNGV. The DNA for the CDR3 is TGTGCCAGCAGCTTAGTCCCAGGGGGCGAGCAGTACTTC. The encoded protein is CASSLVPGGEQYF.

CDR3 coding DNA: TGTGCCTGGAGTAAAGCGCAGGGCGGCGAGACCCAGTACTTC. It encodes CAWSKAQGGETQYF. This chain joins TRBV30 and TRBJ2-5; D is perhaps TRBD1 (5 bases). The CDR3 loop spans 14 amino acids. Trimming cost V 2 bases and J 5 bases, with 15 bases left between them. CDR1 is GTSNPN and CDR2 is SVGIG in the germline V gene (reference sequence).

In this sample, this clone turned up a few times. The chain uses TRBV30 and TRBJ1-1; no reliable D call. Germline CDR1 is GTSNPN and CDR2 is SVGIG (reference sequence). The V gene lost 0 bases and the J gene lost 1 base, with 12 bases spanning the gap. The CDR3 has 15 amino acids. The CDR3 DNA reads as TGTGCCTGGAGTGTACTAATGGGTCCGAACACTGAAGCTTTCTTT. This gives the protein CAWSVLMGPNTEAFF. The variable domain in full, completed from reference TRBV30 and TRBJ1-1, reads SQTIHQWPATLVQPVGSPLSLECTVEGTSNPNLYWYRQAAGRGLQLLFYSVGIGQISSEVPQNLSASRPQDRQFILSSKKLLLSDSGFYLCAWSVLMGPNTEAFFGQGTRLTVV.

V and J are TRBV5-4 and TRBJ2-3, with D perhaps matching TRBD1 or TRBD2 (5 bases each). The CDR3 runs 16 residues. V was cut by 0 bases and J by 5 bases, with 16 bases left in between. Looked up from germline, CDR1 is SGHNT and CDR2 is YYREEE (reference sequence). The CDR3 here is CASSLDGRGERDTQYF. The DNA of the CDR3 is TGTGCCAGCAGCTTGGATGGACGGGGCGAGAGAGATACGCAGTATTTT. Drawing the rest from reference TRBV5-4 and TRBJ2-3, the complete variable domain is ETGVTQSPTHLIKTRGQQVTLRCSSQSGHNTVSWYQQALGQGPQFIFQYYREEENGRGNFPPRFSGLQFPNYSSELNVNALELDDSALYLCASSLDGRGERDTQYFGPGTRLTVL.

The chain combines TRBV7-2 with TRBJ1-1; D unclear. CDR1 is SGHTA, CDR2 FQGNSA, per germline. The CDR3 extends over 15 amino acids. Trimming stripped 0 bases from V and 2 bases from J, with 10 bases between. CDR3 nucleotides: TGTGCCAGCAGCTTAGCGGCTCAGGCCAACACTGAAGCTTTCTTT. It translates to CASSLAAQANTEAFF.

This clone was seen once. This chain links TRBV18 with TRBJ1-1; D unresolved. Germline V CDR1 and CDR2: KGHSH, LQKENI. Trimming stripped 1 base from V and 3 bases from J, with 12 bases between. This CDR3 contains 15 residues. For the CDR3, the DNA is TGTGCCAGCTCACCACTAAGGGCCTGGGACACTGAAGCTTTCTTT. Translating gives CASSPLRAWDTEAFF.

This chain uses TRBV5-5 with TRBJ2-5; 8 bases agree with TRBD2. Looked up from germline, CDR1 is SGHKS and CDR2 is YYEKEE (reference sequence). Unmatched junction bases numbered 6, after V lost 4 bases and J lost 4 bases. The CDR3 has 14 amino acids. The CDR3 DNA follows: TGTGCCAGCAGCCCAGCGGGAGTGGGAGAGACCCAGTACTTC. It specifies CASSPAGVGETQYF. Together with reference TRBV5-5 and TRBJ2-5, the CDR3 gives the full variable domain: DAGVTQSPTHLIKTRGQQVTLRCSPISGHKSVSWYQQVLGQGPQFIFQYYEKEERGRGNFPDRFSARQFPNYSSELNVNALLLGDSALYLCASSPAGVGETQYFGPGTRLLVL.